One and the same sample provided the 22 T cell receptor beta chains below, sequenced in a study of T cell responses to AZD1222 COVID-19 vaccine. Repertoires were generated with immunoSEQ multiplex PCR, while TCRdb's copy carries only in-frame clones and drops some. Of some 80,000 clones listed, around 88% are singletons. Sequencing was performed on peripheral blood, taken 28 days after the second dose of the MenACWY control vaccine. These TCRs come from an adult who received the MenACWY meningococcal vaccine as a control.

The J gene is TRBJ2-5, the V gene TRBV20-1; D remains ambiguous. Germline V gives CDR1 DFQATT, CDR2 SNEGSKA (reference sequence). The CDR3 sequence is 13 residues long. The V end lost 6 bases, the J end lost 5 bases, and 16 bases lay between the germline ends. DNA of the CDR3: TGCAGTGCCAGTGGTGGGGTGCGGGAGACCCAGTACTTC. Translated, it gives CSASGGVRETQYF.

The chain has TRBV10-3 and TRBJ2-1; TRBD1 matches 7 bases. V was pared by 10 bases and J by 1 base, with 10 bases of the junction left unmatched. Germline V gene lookup returns CDR1 ENHRY and CDR2 SYGVKD. The CDR3 has 15 amino acids. The CDR3, as DNA: TGTGCCACCAAGGGACAGACGGAGTCCTACAATGAGCAGTTCTTC. Amino acid sequence: CATKGQTESYNEQFF.

V gene TRBV6-5 combines with J gene TRBJ2-1, with 8 bases identical to TRBD2. The germline V gene has CDR1 MNHEY and CDR2 SVGAGI. CDR3 length: 14 residues. Trimming at V came to 7 bases and at J to 0 bases, leaving 2 bases not matched to a gene. The CDR3 DNA is TGTGCCAGCACGCGGGGGGACTCCTACAATGAGCAGTTCTTC. Translating gives CASTRGDSYNEQFF.

J is TRBJ2-7 and V is TRBV7-3; D remains unclear. Germline values: CDR1 SGHTA, CDR2 FQGTGA. The V gene lost 0 bases and the J gene lost 6 bases, with 9 bases spanning the gap. The CDR3 loop spans 13 amino acids. The CDR3 loop is CASSLTRQSEQYF. DNA for the CDR3: TGTGCCAGCAGCTTAACGCGGCAGTCCGAGCAGTACTTC.

This chain connects TRBV3-1 (or the pseudogene TRBV3-2) to TRBJ1-3; the D is unclear. The CDR3 sequence is 17 residues long. Germline assignment: CDR1 LGHDT and CDR2 YNNKEL (reference sequence). V lost 2 bases, J lost 1 base, and 15 bases lay in between. CDR3 nucleotide sequence: TGTGCCAGCAGCCAAAGGCTACGGCGCGGTTCTGGAAACACCATATATTTT. Encoded protein: CASSQRLRRGSGNTIYF.

This clone showed up just once. V gene TRBV6-1 combines with J gene TRBJ1-2, with TRBD1 as a possible D gene (6 bases). Per germline, CDR1 MNHNS and CDR2 SASEGT. The CDR3 loop spans 14 amino acids. Trimming left V 2 bases short and J 6 bases short, with 13 bases between. For the CDR3, the DNA is TGTGCCAGCAGTGAACTGGGGGGCTCTAATGGCTACACCTTC. Its translation is CASSELGGSNGYTF.

The chain couples TRBV19 to TRBJ1-1, with unresolved D. With 5 bases removed from V and 1 base from J, the gap between germline ends came to 11 bases. Per the germline V gene, CDR1 is LNHDA and CDR2 is SQIVND (reference sequence). The CDR3 has 14 amino acids. CDR3 sequence reads: CASSFGLANTEAFF. DNA for the CDR3: TGTGCCAGTAGTTTCGGACTGGCGAACACTGAAGCTTTCTTT.

The J gene is TRBJ2-1, the V gene TRBV5-1; the D is unclear. This CDR3 contains 14 residues. V lost 0 bases and J 8 bases, leaving 12 bases between the germline ends. The germline V gene has CDR1 SGHRS and CDR2 YFSETQ. The CDR3 reads CASSLGAVGHEQFF. In DNA, the CDR3 is TGCGCCAGCAGCTTGGGCGCGGTTGGGCATGAGCAGTTCTTC. Combining the CDR3 with reference TRBV5-1 and TRBJ2-1 gives the whole variable domain KAGVTQTPRYLIKTRGQQVTLSCSPISGHRSVSWYQQTPGQGLQFLFEYFSETQRNKGNFPGRFSGRQFSNSRSEMNVSTLELGDSALYLCASSLGAVGHEQFFGPGTRLTVL.

Note on this clone: In the same sample, other DNA sequences code for this CDR3. The chain couples TRBV7-3 to TRBJ2-3; 8 positions match TRBD2. Germline loops: CDR1 SGHTA, CDR2 FQGTGA. Germline trimming cut 8 bases from V and 6 bases from J; bases unmatched to any gene: 13. The CDR3 runs to 15 residues. DNA of the CDR3: TGTGCCAGCCGCCTAGGGGCGGGGGGCGGGGATACGCAGTATTTT. Protein sequence: CASRLGAGGGDTQYF. The full variable domain, its missing parts supplied by reference TRBV7-3 and TRBJ2-3, is GAGVSQTPSNKVTEKGKYVELRCDPISGHTALYWYRQSLGQGPEFLIYFQGTGAADDSGLPNDRFFAVRPEGSVSTLKIQRTERGDSAVYLCASRLGAGGGDTQYFGPGTRLTVL.

The chain uses TRBV5-4 and TRBJ2-5; TRBD2 might be the D (5 bases). Germline V CDR1 and CDR2: SGHNT, YYREEE (reference sequence). V lost 7 bases to trimming and J lost 4 bases, with 14 bases between them. The CDR3 contains 13 residues. Here the CDR3 DNA reads TGTGCCAGCTGGCTGGCGGGTGGAGAGACCCAGTACTTC. It yields the protein CASWLAGGETQYF.

This clone was found a few times. This chain joins TRBV7-8 and TRBJ1-2; the D gene is possibly TRBD1 (5 bases). CDR3 length equals 13 residues. V shed 6 bases and J shed 2 bases, with 10 bases lying between them. Germline V gene sequence: CDR1 SGHVS, CDR2 FQNEAQ. CDR3 in DNA: TGTGCCAGCAGGGCTGGGGACAACTATGGCTACACCTTC. Translation: CASRAGDNYGYTF.

The chain joins TRBV7-2 to TRBJ2-5; D might be TRBD2 (7 bases). Trimming took 10 bases from V and 4 from J, leaving 16 bases between them. The CDR3 loop spans 13 amino acids. Germline lookup yields CDR1 SGHTA and CDR2 FQGNSA. The CDR3 DNA follows: TGTGCCACCCTAGGGGGGGGATCAGAGACCCAGTACTTC. This gives the protein CATLGGGSETQYF.

This clone has a handful of counts. The rearrangement uses TRBV2 and TRBJ2-5; no reliable D call. This CDR3 region has 12 residues. The germline CDR1 and CDR2 sequences are SNHLY and FYNNEI. The V end was cut by 10 bases, the J end by 5 bases, with 14 bases between. The CDR3 nucleotides read TGTGCCATCCTTGGGCAATTGGAGACCCAGTACTTC. This codes for CAILGQLETQYF.

V and J are TRBV12-3 or TRBV12-4 and TRBJ1-6; D call uncertain. Between the trimmed V and J ends, which lost 5 bases and 4 bases, there was a span of 3 bases. This CDR3 has 12 amino acids. The CDR3 DNA reads as TGTGCCAGCAGTCCGTATAATTCACCCCTCCACTTT. This sequence encodes CASSPYNSPLHF.

The rearrangement uses TRBV15 and TRBJ1-5, with 7 bases identical to TRBD1. The CDR3 has 17 amino acids. CDR1 LNHNV and CDR2 YYDKDF come from the germline V gene (reference sequence). The V and J ends lost 5 bases and 0 bases, in that order; junction bases with no gene match: 10. CDR3 nucleotide sequence: TGTGCCACCAGCGACCGGGACAGAACTATTAGCAATCAGCCCCAGCATTTT. It specifies CATSDRDRTISNQPQHF.

The chain has TRBV6-5 and TRBJ1-2; 8 positions match TRBD1. This CDR3 is 13 amino acids long. J was trimmed by 5 bases and V by 9 bases; bases with no gene match: 8. CDR1 and CDR2 from the germline V gene are MNHEY and SVGAGI. CDR3 sequence reads: CASTGGDSYGYTF. The CDR3 bases are TGTGCCAGTACAGGGGGTGATTCTTATGGCTACACCTTC.

The CDR3 loop is CASSSTRTAEAFF. DNA for the CDR3: TGTGCCAGCAGTTCGACCAGGACGGCTGAAGCTTTCTTT. V usage is TRBV12-3 or TRBV12-4 and J usage is TRBJ1-1; D not certain. The CDR3 extends over 13 amino acids. V was pared by 4 bases and J by 6 bases, with 12 bases between.

The chain carries TRBV3-1 (or the pseudogene TRBV3-2) and TRBJ2-3; the match to TRBD2 covers 10 bases. Germline V gives CDR1 LGHDT, CDR2 YNNKEL (reference sequence). The length of the CDR3 is 18 residues. Trimming removed 0 bases from V and 3 bases from J; junction bases left unmatched: 9. CDR3 protein: CASSQDASGGARTDTQYF. The CDR3 nucleotides read TGTGCCAGCAGCCAAGATGCCAGCGGGGGGGCAAGGACAGATACGCAGTATTTT.

This chain connects TRBV2 to TRBJ1-6, with D maybe TRBD1 (6 bases). Germline lookup yields CDR1 SNHLY and CDR2 FYNNEI. V was pared by 7 bases and J by 10 bases, with 11 bases between. This CDR3 region has 12 residues. CDR3 DNA: TGTGCCAGCACGGGGGGGCCATCACCCCTCCACTTT. This sequence encodes CASTGGPSPLHF.

This sequence joins TRBV6-4 and TRBJ2-3; 12 positions match TRBD2. In germline, CDR1 is MRHNA, CDR2 SNTAGT. The V and J ends lost 7 bases and 7 bases, in that order; junction bases with no gene match: 6. This CDR3 region has 14 residues. The CDR3 sequence is CASTETSGGNTQYF. The DNA of the CDR3 is TGTGCCAGCACCGAGACTAGCGGGGGTAATACGCAGTATTTT.

The chain employs TRBV29-1 and TRBJ2-7; tentatively, D is TRBD1 or TRBD2 (5 bases each). The CDR3 totals 15 residues. V gave up 7 bases and J gave up 2 bases, with 21 bases separating them. Germline V lookup: CDR1 SQVTM, CDR2 ANQGSEA. CDR3 loop: CSARSPGTEPYEQYF. In nucleotides, the CDR3 is TGCAGCGCCCGGAGTCCTGGGACCGAACCCTACGAGCAGTACTTC.

This rearrangement joins TRBV6-5 to TRBJ1-1; no reliable D call. The CDR3 has 12 residues. The V end was cut by 6 bases, the J end by 7 bases, with 12 bases between. The germline V gene encodes CDR1 MNHEY and CDR2 SVGAGI. CDR3 nucleotides: TGTGCCAGCAGCCCCTTAGGTCTTGAAGCTTTCTTT. Translated, it gives CASSPLGLEAFF.